Here is one T cell receptor (beta chain) with its context. It lacks a known antigen. Within one base of it there is no much larger clone, and no base qualities were kept. The receptor library was made with multiplex PCR. Sequenced using an Illumina HiSeq 4000. iRepertoire HTBI primers and Arm-PCR amplification of CDR3 regions were used to construct TCR beta libraries. Before sequencing, the PCR products went through gel purification. On the authors' methods: Gene usage analysis of CDR3 amino acid clonotypes relied on the approximately 60 TRBV and around 14 TRBJ segments identified across samples. COPE and FqMerger were used to merge filtered high-quality paired reads into contigs. BLAST was used to align contigs to IMGT TRBV, TRBD and TRBJ reference genes, with CDR3 defined following IMGT. Any clonotype with a frequency above 0.1% was classified as a highly expanded clone. Shannon entropy was used to measure repertoire diversity, and the Gini coefficient was used to measure V-J evenness. A clonotype found in more than one individual was treated as public. Using fastp trimming at Q25 and MiXCR clonotype assembly, TCRdb reanalyzed the public sequencing data and kept in-frame beta chains. Identical CDR3 proteins give one entry, which carries the most common genes and DNA. None of the V and J calls come from the authors' own analysis; TCRdb made them. Recorded for this sample are 300,000 to 400,000 distinct CDR3 sequences; roughly 17% of them occurred a single time. 30% of the sample is held by the ten biggest clonotypes.

The data were obtained in a study of regulatory T cells in long-lasting Graves disease (dated by TCRdb to about 2021). In the study overall: In the newly diagnosed Graves' disease group, patients had been taking antithyroid drugs for less than 3 months. Peripheral blood TCR sequencing and RNA sequencing compared persistent Graves' disease patients with newly diagnosed Graves' disease patients. The study took place in China and was registered as a clinical trial. TCR sequencing covered some 13 persistent and around 20 newly diagnosed Graves' disease patients, some 35 samples in total. Broader findings and caveats from the paper: As a limitation, the authors acknowledged that the small sample size may reduce accuracy. Persistent Graves' disease patients showed lower TCR Shannon entropy and fewer highly expanded clones than newly diagnosed patients, suggesting clonal expansion. Only the TCR beta chain was sequenced and analyzed. Peripheral blood alone was examined, since thyroid tissue, which constituted the primary lesion, could not be accessed. Patients with persistent disease shared more public clonotypes (fewer than 3,000) than newly diagnosed patients did (around 980). Persistent disease showed preferential use of TRBV28, TRBJ1-2 and TRBJ2-5, whereas newly diagnosed disease favored TRBV20-1 and TRBJ2-1.

Per the publication, the time point label means: newly diagnosed GD, antithyroid drugs for less than 3 months. RNA was extracted from PBMCs in TRIzol for both TCR sequencing and RNA sequencing. The diagnosis of Graves' disease was made according to American Thyroid Association guidelines. Patients for the study were recruited at an endocrinology department in Xi'an, China. Each patient gave 8.5 to 9.5 milliliters of peripheral blood, collected in an EDTA anticoagulant tube. PBMCs were isolated by Ficoll Paque Plus density gradient separation without further T cell sorting. An Agilent 2100 Bioanalyzer and agarose gel were used to check RNA quality, and a NanoDrop 2000 was used to measure RNA concentration. The cysteine opens and the phenylalanine closes a CDR3 of 11 amino acids. Only the CDR3 part of the read is kept: 33 bases, read in frame from the first base. Trimming removed 4 bases from V and 7 bases from J, leaving 8 bases between the germline ends.

This sample was also put to use in a study of T cells in Graves' hyperthyroidism and ophthalmopathy. Taken from the second paper: Graves' hyperthyroidism was defined as stable when no progression to ophthalmopathy occurred over 18 months of follow-up. Hyperthyroidism patients were newly diagnosed, with disease duration under 2 months, and aged 18 to 65 years. The study excluded patients with uncontrolled infections, other autoimmune diseases, pregnancy or lactation. Diagnoses were based on clinical symptoms, serum thyroxine and TRAb, thyroid ultrasound and orbital computed tomography. For the first round of RT-PCR on the TCR CDR3, the HTBI primer set was used together with the Qiagen OneStep RT-PCR kit. Most expanded thyroid clonotypes (frequency above 0.001) were also detected in blood, suggesting blood repertoires may reflect thyroid immune responses. A model built on a 13 V-J signature distinguished ophthalmopathy from stable hyperthyroidism, reaching approximately 89% sensitivity and around 81% specificity in cross-validation and 80%/75% in testing. In validation, the model predicted progression to ophthalmopathy with around 71% sensitivity and around 72% specificity, a median of approximately 6.7 months before onset. TCR V-J signatures able to tell the groups apart were searched for in a discovery cohort of approximately 95 patients, of whom under 45 had Graves' ophthalmopathy and more than 55 had stable Graves' hyperthyroidism. Prospective prediction of ophthalmopathy was tested in an independent validation cohort of 18 to 20 hyperthyroidism patients and 17 patients who later progressed to ophthalmopathy. The approximately 95 discovery patients were divided at random into training and test sets in a 7:3 ratio. In about 6 Graves' hyperthyroidism patients, the study also compared T-cell repertoires from thyroid tissue with T-cell repertoires from blood. Once sampling was done, hyperthyroidism patients were given methimazole at a starting dose of 30 mg daily, whereas ophthalmopathy patients were given high-dose intravenous methylprednisolone. The libraries were constructed in a second round of multiplex PCR and then size-selected and purified. Libraries were sequenced paired-end with 100 bp reads on an Illumina HiSeq2000. Raw data were processed with SOAPnuke, discarding reads with adapters, uncalled bases, mean Phred below 15, or no exact constant-primer or identifier match. COPE v1.2.5 was used to merge the high-quality paired reads, and each unique nucleotide sequence was defined as a clonotype. Clonotypes were aligned to IMGT TRBV, TRBD and TRBJ reference segments using MiTCR v1.1. The analysis included only V-J combinations with a frequency above 0.0001, which together covered about 99% of the repertoires. A TCS score was defined as the ratio between F50 (clonal expansion) and ExV (chaos), using BLOSUM62-based TCRdist between CDR3 peptides within each V-J. Welch's t-statistics and random forest reduced around 550 V-J features to 13, which were used in a naive Bayes classifier (R e1071). No statistical method was used to fix the sample size in advance, and group allocation was not hidden from the investigators. The paper reports TCR Vbeta CDR3 sequencing of approximately 130 peripheral blood samples: under 45 ophthalmopathy, about 75 hyperthyroidism and approximately 17 progressor patients.

The source of this sequence is a man aged 40-50 years with Graves disease. Donor details come from another sample of the same person, matched by shared clones. The chain links TRBV12-3 or TRBV12-4 with TRBJ2-7; the D gene identity is not certain. The source was peripheral blood mononuclear cells (PBMCs), collected at new diagnosis, from a patient treated with antithyroid drugs. The sequenced DNA: TGTGCCAGCAGTTCAGTCTGGGAGCAGTACTTC. This sequence encodes CASSSVWEQYF.